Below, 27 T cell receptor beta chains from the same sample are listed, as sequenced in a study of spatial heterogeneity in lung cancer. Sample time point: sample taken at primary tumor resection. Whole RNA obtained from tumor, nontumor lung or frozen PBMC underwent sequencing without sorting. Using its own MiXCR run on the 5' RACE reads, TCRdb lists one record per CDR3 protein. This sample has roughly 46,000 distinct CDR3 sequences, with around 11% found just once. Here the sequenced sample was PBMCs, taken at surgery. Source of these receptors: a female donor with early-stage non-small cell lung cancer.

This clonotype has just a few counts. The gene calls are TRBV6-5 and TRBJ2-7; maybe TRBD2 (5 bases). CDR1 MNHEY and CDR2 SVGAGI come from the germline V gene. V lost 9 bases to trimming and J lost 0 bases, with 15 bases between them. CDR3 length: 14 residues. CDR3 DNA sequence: TGTGCCAGTGGGAGAGGGTTAAACTCCTACGAGCAGTACTTC. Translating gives CASGRGLNSYEQYF.

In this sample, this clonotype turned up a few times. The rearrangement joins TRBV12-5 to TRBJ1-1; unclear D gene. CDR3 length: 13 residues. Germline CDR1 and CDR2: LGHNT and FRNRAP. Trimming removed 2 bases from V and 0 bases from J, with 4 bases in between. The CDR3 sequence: CASGLKVNTEAFF. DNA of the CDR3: TGTGCTAGTGGTTTGAAAGTGAACACTGAAGCTTTCTTT.

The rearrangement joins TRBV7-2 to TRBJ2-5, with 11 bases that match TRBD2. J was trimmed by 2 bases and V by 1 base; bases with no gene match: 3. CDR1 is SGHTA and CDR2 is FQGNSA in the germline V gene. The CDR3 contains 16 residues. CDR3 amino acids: CASSLGLAGSQETQYF. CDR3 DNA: TGTGCCAGCAGCTTAGGACTAGCGGGGTCTCAAGAGACCCAGTACTTC. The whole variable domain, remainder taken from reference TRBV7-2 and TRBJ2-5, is GAGVSQSPSNKVTEKGKDVELRCDPISGHTALYWYRQSLGQGLEFLIYFQGNSAPDKSGLPSDRFSAERTGGSVSTLTIQRTQQEDSAVYLCASSLGLAGSQETQYFGPGTRLLVL.

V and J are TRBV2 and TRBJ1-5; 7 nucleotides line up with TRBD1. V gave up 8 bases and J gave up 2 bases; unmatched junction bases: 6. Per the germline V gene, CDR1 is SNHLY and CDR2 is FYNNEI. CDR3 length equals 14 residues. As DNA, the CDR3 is TGTGCCAGCTCCGACACAGGGGGCAATCAGCCCCAGCATTTT. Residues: CASSDTGGNQPQHF.

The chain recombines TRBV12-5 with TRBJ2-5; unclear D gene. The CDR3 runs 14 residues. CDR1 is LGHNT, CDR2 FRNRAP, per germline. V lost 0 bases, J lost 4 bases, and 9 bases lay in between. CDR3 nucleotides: TGTGCTAGTGGTTTGGTGGCGGATCCAGAGACCCAGTACTTC. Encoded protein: CASGLVADPETQYF. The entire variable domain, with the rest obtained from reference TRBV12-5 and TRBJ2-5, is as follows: DARVTQTPRHKVTEMGQEVTMRCQPILGHNTVFWYRQTMMQGLELLAYFRNRAPLDDSGMPKDRFSAEMPDATLATLKIQPSEPRDSAVYFCASGLVADPETQYFGPGTRLLVL.

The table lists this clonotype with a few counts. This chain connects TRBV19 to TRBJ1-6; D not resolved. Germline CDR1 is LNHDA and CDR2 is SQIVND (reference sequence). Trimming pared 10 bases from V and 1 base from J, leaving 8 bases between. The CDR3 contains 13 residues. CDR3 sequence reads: CATQQSYNSPLHF. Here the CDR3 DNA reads TGTGCCACACAACAGTCCTATAATTCACCCCTCCACTTT.

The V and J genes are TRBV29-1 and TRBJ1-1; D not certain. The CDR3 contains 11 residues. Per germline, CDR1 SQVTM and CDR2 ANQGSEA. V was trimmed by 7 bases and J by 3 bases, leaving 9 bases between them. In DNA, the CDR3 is TGCAGCGGGGGAATCGACACTGAAGCTTTCTTT. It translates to CSGGIDTEAFF.

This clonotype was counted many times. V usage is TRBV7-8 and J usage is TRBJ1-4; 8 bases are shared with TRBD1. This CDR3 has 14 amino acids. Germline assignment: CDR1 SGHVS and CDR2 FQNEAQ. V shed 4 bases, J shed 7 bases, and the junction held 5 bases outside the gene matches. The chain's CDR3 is CASSSRGLGEKLFF. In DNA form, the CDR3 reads TGTGCCAGCAGCTCCAGGGGGCTTGGTGAAAAACTGTTTTTT.

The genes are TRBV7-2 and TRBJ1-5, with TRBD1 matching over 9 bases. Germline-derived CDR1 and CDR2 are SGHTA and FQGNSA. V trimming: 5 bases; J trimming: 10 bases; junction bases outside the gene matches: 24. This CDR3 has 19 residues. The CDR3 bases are TGTGCCAGCAGCCCCCCGACCGGGGTAGGGACAGGGCCAAATACCCCCCAGCATTTT. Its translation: CASSPPTGVGTGPNTPQHF.

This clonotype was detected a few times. The CDR3 spells CASRRTGSNEQFF. The CDR3 DNA reads as TGTGCCAGCAGGAGGACAGGGAGCAATGAGCAGTTCTTC. The V and J genes are TRBV27 and TRBJ2-1; TRBD1 matches 8 bases. Germline lookup yields CDR1 MNHEY and CDR2 SMNVEV (reference sequence). The junction had 4 bases not matched to a gene; V was cut back by 6 bases and J by 6 bases. This CDR3 has 13 amino acids.

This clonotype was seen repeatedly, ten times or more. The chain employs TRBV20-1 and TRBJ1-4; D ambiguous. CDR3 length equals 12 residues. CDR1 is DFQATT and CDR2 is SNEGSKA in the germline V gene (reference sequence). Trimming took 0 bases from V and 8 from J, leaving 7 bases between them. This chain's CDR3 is CSARDLGEKLFF. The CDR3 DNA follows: TGCAGTGCTAGAGATTTAGGGGAAAAACTGTTTTTT.

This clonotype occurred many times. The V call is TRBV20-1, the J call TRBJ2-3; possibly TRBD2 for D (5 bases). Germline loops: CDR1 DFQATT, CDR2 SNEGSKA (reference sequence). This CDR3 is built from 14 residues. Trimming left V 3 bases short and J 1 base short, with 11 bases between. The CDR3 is CSASRELRTDTQYF. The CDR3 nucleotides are TGCAGTGCTAGCCGGGAACTCCGCACAGATACGCAGTATTTT.

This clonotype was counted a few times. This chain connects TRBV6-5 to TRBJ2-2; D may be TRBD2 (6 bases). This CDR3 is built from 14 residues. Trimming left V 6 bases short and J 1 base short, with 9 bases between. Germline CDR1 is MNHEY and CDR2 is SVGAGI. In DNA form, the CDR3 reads TGTGCCAGCAGGACCGGGGGGAACACCGGGGAGCTGTTTTTT. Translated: CASRTGGNTGELFF.

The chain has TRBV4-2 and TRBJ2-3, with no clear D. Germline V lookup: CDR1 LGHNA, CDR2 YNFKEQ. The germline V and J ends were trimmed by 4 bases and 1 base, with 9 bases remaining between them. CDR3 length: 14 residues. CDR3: CASSRNFGTDTQYF. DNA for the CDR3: TGTGCCAGCAGCCGGAATTTTGGCACAGATACGCAGTATTTT.

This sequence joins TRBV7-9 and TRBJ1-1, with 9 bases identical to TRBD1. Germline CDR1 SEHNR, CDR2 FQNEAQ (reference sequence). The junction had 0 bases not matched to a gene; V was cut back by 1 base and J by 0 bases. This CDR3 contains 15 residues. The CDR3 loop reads CASSLGQGVNTEAFF. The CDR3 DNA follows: TGTGCCAGCAGCTTAGGACAGGGGGTGAACACTGAAGCTTTCTTT.

CDR3 nucleotides: TGTGCCAGCAGCTTGGGACTACAGGGAAACACCATATATTTT. This codes for CASSLGLQGNTIYF. This chain uses TRBV5-6 with TRBJ1-3; D not certain. CDR1 SGHDT and CDR2 YYEEEE come from the germline V gene. This CDR3 contains 14 residues. The germline V and J ends were trimmed by 0 bases and 4 bases, with 8 bases remaining between them. The variable domain in full, with the rest retrieved from reference TRBV5-6 and TRBJ1-3, is DAGVTQSPTHLIKTRGQQVTLRCSPKSGHDTVSWYQQALGQGPQFIFQYYEEEERQRGNFPDRFSGHQFPNYSSELNVNALLLGDSALYLCASSLGLQGNTIYFGEGSWLTVV.

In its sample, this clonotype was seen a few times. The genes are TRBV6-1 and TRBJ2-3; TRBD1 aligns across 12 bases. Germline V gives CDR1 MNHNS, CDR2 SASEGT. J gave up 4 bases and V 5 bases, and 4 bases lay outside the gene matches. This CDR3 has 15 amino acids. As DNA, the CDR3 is TGTGCCAGCAGTTCCGGGACAGGGGGCGCAGATACGCAGTATTTT. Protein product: CASSSGTGGADTQYF.

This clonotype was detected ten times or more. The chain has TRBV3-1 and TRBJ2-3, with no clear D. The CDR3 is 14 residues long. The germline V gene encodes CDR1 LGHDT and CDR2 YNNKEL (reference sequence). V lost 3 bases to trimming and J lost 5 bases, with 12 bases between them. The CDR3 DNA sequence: TGTGCCAGCAGCCAGGCCTCCCCCGAAGATACGCAGTATTTT. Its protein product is CASSQASPEDTQYF.

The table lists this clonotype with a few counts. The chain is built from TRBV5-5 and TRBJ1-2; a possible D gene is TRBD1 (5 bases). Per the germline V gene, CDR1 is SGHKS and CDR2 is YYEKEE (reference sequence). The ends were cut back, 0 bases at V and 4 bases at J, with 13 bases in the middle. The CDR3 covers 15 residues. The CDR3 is CASSLDVSGFYGYTF. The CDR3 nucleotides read TGTGCCAGCAGCTTGGATGTGTCAGGGTTCTATGGCTACACCTTC.

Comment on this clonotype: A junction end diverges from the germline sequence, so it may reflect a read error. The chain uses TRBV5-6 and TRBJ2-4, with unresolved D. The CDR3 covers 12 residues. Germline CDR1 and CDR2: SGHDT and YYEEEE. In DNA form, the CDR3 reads TGTGCCAGCAGCTTGGGTCGGGCTATAAGAAACTTC. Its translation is CASSLGRAIRNF.

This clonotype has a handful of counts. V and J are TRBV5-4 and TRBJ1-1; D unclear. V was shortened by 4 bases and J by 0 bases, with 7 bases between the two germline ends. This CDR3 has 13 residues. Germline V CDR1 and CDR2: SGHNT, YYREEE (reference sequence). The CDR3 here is CASSRRMNTEAFF. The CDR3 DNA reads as TGTGCCAGCAGCCGCCGGATGAACACTGAAGCTTTCTTT.

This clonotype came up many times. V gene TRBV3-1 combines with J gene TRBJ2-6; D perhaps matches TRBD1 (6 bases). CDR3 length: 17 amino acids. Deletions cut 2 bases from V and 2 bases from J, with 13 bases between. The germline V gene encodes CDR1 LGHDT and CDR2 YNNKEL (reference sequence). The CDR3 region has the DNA TGTGCCAGCAGCCAAACGTTTACAGGGCCTGGGGCCAACGTCCTGACTTTC. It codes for CASSQTFTGPGANVLTF.

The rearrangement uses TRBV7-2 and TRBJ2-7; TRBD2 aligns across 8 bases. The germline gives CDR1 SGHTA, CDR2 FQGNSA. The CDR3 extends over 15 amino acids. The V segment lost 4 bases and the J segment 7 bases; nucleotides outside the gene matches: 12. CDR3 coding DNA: TGTGCCAGCAGCTCCGGAGCGGGGGCCGGGAGGGAGCAGTACTTC. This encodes CASSSGAGAGREQYF.

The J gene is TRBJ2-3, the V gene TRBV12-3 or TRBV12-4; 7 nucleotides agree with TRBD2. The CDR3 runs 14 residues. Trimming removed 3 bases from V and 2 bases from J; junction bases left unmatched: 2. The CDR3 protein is CASSFRGDTDTQYF. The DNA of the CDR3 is TGTGCCAGCAGTTTTCGGGGGGACACAGATACGCAGTATTTT.

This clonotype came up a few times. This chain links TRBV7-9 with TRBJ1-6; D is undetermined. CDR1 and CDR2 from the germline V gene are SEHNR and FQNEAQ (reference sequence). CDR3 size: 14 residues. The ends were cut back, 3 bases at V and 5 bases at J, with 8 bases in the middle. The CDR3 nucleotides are TGTGCCAGCAGCTTTGTCGAGAATAATTCACCCCTCCACTTT. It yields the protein CASSFVENNSPLHF.

CDR3 amino acids: CASSSRRANTEAFF. CDR3 coding DNA: TGTGCCAGCAGCTCCCGACGCGCGAACACTGAAGCTTTCTTT. The chain has TRBV7-2 and TRBJ1-1; no firm D call. CDR3 length: 14 amino acids. The germline CDR1 and CDR2 sequences are SGHTA and FQGNSA. Trimming took 4 bases from V and 1 from J, leaving 10 bases between them.

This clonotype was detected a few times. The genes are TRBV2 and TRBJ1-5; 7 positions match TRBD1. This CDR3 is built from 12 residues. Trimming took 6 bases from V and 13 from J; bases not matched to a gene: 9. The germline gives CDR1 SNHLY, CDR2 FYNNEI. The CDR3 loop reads CASRDRVSVQHF. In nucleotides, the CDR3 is TGTGCCAGCAGAGACAGGGTTTCGGTTCAGCATTTT.